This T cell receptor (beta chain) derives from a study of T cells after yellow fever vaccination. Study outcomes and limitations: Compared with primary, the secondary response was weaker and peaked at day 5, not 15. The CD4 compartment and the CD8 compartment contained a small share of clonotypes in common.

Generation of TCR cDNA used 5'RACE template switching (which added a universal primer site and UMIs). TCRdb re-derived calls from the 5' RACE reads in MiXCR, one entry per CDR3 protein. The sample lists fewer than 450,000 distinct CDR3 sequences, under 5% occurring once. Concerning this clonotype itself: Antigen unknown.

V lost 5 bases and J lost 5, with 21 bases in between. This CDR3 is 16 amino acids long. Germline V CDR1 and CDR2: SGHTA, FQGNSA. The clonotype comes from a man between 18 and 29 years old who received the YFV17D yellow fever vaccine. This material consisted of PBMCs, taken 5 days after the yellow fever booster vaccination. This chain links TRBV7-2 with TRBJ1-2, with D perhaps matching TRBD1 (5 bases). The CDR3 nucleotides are TGTGCCAGCAGCGACCGGGCGAGAGGGGAGATATATGGCTACACCTTC. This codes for CASSDRARGEIYGYTF.